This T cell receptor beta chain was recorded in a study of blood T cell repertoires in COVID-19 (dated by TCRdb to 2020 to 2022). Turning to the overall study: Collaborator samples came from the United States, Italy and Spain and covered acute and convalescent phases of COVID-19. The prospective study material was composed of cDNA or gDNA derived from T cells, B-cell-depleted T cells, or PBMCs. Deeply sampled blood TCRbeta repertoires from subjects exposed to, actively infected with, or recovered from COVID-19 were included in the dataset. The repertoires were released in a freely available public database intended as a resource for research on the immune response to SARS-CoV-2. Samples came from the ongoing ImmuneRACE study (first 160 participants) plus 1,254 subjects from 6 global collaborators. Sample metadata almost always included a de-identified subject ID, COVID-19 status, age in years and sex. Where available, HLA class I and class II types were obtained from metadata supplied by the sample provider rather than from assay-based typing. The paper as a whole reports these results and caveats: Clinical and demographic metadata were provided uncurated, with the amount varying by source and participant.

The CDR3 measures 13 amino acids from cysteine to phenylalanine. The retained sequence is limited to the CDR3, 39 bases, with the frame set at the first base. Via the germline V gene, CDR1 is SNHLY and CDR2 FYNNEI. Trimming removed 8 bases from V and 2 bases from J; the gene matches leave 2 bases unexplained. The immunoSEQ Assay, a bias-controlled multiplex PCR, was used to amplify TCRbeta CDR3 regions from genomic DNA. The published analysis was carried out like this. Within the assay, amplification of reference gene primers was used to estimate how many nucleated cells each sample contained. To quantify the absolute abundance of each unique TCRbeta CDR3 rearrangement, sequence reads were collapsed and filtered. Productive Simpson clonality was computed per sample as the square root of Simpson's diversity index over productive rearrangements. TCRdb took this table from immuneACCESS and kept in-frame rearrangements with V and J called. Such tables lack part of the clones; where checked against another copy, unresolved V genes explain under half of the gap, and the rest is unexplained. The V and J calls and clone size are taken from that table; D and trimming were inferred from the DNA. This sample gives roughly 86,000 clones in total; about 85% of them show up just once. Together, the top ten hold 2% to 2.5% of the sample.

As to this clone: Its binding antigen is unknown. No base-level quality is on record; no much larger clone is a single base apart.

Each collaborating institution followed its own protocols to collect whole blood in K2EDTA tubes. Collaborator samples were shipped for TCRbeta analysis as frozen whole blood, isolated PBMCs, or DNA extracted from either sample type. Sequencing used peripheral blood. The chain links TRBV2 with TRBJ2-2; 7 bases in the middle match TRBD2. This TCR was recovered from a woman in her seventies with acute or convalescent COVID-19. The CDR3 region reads CASGGDNTGELFF. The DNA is TGTGCCAGCGGGGGGGACAACACCGGGGAGCTGTTTTTT.